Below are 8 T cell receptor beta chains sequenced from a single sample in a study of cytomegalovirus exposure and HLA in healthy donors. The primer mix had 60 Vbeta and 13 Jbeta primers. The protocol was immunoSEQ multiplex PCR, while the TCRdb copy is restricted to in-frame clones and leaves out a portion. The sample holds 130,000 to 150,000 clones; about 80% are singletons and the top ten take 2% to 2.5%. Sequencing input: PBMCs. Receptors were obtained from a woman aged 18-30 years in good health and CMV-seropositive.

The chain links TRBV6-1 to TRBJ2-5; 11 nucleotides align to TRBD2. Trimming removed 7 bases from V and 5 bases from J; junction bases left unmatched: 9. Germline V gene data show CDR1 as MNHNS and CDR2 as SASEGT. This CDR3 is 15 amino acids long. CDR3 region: CASTGVAGGRETQYF. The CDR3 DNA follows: TGTGCCAGCACGGGAGTAGCGGGGGGGCGCGAGACCCAGTACTTC.

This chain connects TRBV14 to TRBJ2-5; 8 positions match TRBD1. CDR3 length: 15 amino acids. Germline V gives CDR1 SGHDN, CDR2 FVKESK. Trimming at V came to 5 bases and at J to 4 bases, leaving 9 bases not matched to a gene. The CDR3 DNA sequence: TGTGCCAGCAGCGCCCGACAGGGGCGGGTAGAGACCCAGTACTTC. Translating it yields CASSARQGRVETQYF.

Here the CDR3 reads CASSQNNRGPGTDTQYF. The CDR3 DNA reads as TGCGCCAGCAGCCAAAATAACAGGGGGCCTGGCACAGATACGCAGTATTTT. This chain joins TRBV4-1 and TRBJ2-3, with TRBD1 matching over 9 bases. J lost 1 base, V lost 2 bases, and 7 bases had no gene match. The CDR3 length is 17 residues. Germline V gene lookup returns CDR1 MGHRA and CDR2 YSYEKL.

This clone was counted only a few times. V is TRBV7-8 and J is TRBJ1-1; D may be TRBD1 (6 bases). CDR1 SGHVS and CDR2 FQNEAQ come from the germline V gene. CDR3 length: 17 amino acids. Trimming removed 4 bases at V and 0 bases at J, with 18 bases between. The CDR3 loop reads CASSSGQTLSLNTEAFF. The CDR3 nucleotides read TGTGCCAGCAGCTCTGGACAGACTCTCTCTTTGAACACTGAAGCTTTCTTT.

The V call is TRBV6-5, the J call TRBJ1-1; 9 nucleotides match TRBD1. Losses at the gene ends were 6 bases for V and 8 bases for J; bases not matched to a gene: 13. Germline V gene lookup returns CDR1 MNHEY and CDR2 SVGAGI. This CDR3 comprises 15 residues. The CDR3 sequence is CASRDRGGGDAEAFF. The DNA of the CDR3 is TGTGCCAGCAGGGACAGGGGCGGTGGTGATGCAGAAGCTTTCTTT.

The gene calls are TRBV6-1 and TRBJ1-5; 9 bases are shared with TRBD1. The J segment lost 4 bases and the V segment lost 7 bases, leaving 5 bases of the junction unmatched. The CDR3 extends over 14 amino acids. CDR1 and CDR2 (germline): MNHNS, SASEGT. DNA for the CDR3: TGTGCCAGCATCCGGGACAGGGATAATCAGCCCCAGCATTTT. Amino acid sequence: CASIRDRDNQPQHF.

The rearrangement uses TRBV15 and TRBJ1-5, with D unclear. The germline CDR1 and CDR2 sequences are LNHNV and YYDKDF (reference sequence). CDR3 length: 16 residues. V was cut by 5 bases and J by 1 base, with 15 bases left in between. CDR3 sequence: CATSSRKEGSNQPQHF. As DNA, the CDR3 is TGTGCCACCAGCTCCCGGAAGGAGGGAAGCAATCAGCCCCAGCATTTT.

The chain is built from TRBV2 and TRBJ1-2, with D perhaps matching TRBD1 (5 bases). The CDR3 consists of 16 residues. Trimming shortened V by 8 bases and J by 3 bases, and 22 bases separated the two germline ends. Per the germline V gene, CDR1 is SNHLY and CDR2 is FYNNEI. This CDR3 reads CASAIPRQQKYYGYTF. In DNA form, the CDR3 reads TGTGCCAGCGCGATCCCCCGACAGCAGAAGTACTATGGCTACACCTTC.